The 14 T cell receptor beta chains below come from one sample, sequenced in a study of cytomegalovirus exposure and HLA in healthy donors. It was with 60 Vbeta and 13 Jbeta primers that the PCR ran. TCRdb keeps only in-frame clones here, not all; method: immunoSEQ multiplex PCR. The sample holds 150,000 to 180,000 clones, about 80% seen once. Sequencing input: PBMCs. The receptors originated from a woman in her fifties or sixties in good health and CMV-seropositive.

The chain carries TRBV5-5 and TRBJ1-4; 9 positions match TRBD1. Trimming cost V 0 bases and J 6 bases; bases outside gene matches: 6. The CDR3 has 16 residues. From germline, CDR1 is SGHKS and CDR2 YYEKEE (reference sequence). CDR3 sequence reads: CASSLGTGERYEKLFF. The CDR3 DNA reads TGTGCCAGCAGCTTGGGGACAGGGGAACGTTATGAAAAACTGTTTTTT.

The chain is built from TRBV6-5 and TRBJ1-6, with D possibly matching TRBD1 (6 bases). Germline V CDR1 and CDR2: MNHEY, SVGAGI. The CDR3 runs to 13 residues. The germline V and J ends were trimmed by 6 bases and 7 bases, with 10 bases remaining between them. CDR3 protein: CASRPDRNSPLHF. CDR3 bases: TGTGCCAGCAGGCCTGACAGGAATTCACCCCTCCACTTT.

The chain is built from TRBV7-2 and TRBJ2-2, with D unclear. CDR1 SGHTA and CDR2 FQGNSA come from the germline V gene. This CDR3 is 12 amino acids long. V lost 5 bases and J lost 3, with 4 bases in between. CDR3 protein: CASSPYTGELFF. The CDR3 DNA sequence: TGTGCCAGCAGCCCTTACACCGGGGAGCTGTTTTTT.

The CDR3: CASSFIAGLNNEQFF. The CDR3 nucleotides read TGTGCCAGCAGCTTTATAGCGGGGTTGAACAATGAGCAGTTCTTC. The genes are TRBV5-4 and TRBJ2-1, with 8 positions matching TRBD2. CDR1 is SGHNT and CDR2 is YYREEE in the germline V gene (reference sequence). With 2 bases clipped from V and 5 bases from J, the junction kept 6 bases outside the gene matches. CDR3 size: 15 residues.

This chain connects TRBV4-1 to TRBJ2-3; 11 positions match TRBD2. The CDR3 is made up of 17 amino acids. V dropped 3 bases and J dropped 2; count of bases not matched to a gene: 7. Germline CDR1 is MGHRA and CDR2 is YSYEKL. In DNA, the CDR3 is TGCGCCAGCAGCCATGCACTAGCGGGGGCCCCCACAGATACGCAGTATTTT. Protein product: CASSHALAGAPTDTQYF.

This sequence joins TRBV27 and TRBJ2-2, with a weak D call TRBD1 (5 bases). Germline CDR1 reads MNHEY; CDR2 reads SMNVEV (reference sequence). This CDR3 comprises 16 residues. Trimming shortened V by 2 bases and J by 2 bases, and 12 bases separated the two germline ends. In nucleotides, the CDR3 is TGTGCCAGCAGTTTAAAGGCAGGGCGAAACACCGGGGAGCTGTTTTTT. It is translated as CASSLKAGRNTGELFF.

The chain uses TRBV30 and TRBJ2-1, with TRBD2 identical over 8 bases. The germline CDR1 and CDR2 sequences are GTSNPN and SVGIG (reference sequence). The CDR3 spans 13 residues. Germline trimming cut 3 bases from V and 15 bases from J; bases unmatched to any gene: 13. In DNA form, the CDR3 reads TGTGCCTGGAGATCGAGCGGGGGCCAAGTTGGGTTCTTC. Translation: CAWRSSGGQVGFF.

This clone was seen a single time. V is TRBV5-4 and J is TRBJ1-1, with 8 bases aligning to TRBD1. CDR3 length: 15 residues. The junction had 4 bases not matched to a gene; V was cut back by 2 bases and J by 1 base. The germline CDR1 and CDR2 sequences are SGHNT and YYREEE (reference sequence). As DNA, the CDR3 is TGTGCCAGCAGCTTCTGGGGGACAGGGAACACTGAAGCTTTCTTT. Translation: CASSFWGTGNTEAFF.

V and J are TRBV10-2 and TRBJ1-4; 9 nucleotides line up with TRBD1. Per germline, CDR1 WSHSY and CDR2 SAAADI. V was pared by 7 bases and J by 4 bases, with 7 bases of the junction left unmatched. The CDR3 contains 15 residues. This CDR3 reads CASTATGGYNEKLFF. The CDR3, as DNA: TGCGCCAGCACCGCTACAGGGGGCTATAATGAAAAACTGTTTTTT.

This rearrangement joins TRBV7-2 to TRBJ2-7; 7 nucleotides match TRBD1. This CDR3 contains 15 residues. V shed 5 bases and J 2 bases; nucleotides not matched to a gene: 9. Germline CDR1 reads SGHTA; CDR2 reads FQGNSA. The chain's CDR3 is CASSPTGVKTYEQYF. CDR3 bases: TGTGCCAGCAGCCCAACAGGGGTCAAAACCTACGAGCAGTACTTC.

This clone showed up just a few times. The CDR3 sequence: CSVESLAGRQGEQYF. The CDR3 nucleotides are TGCAGCGTTGAATCTCTAGCGGGCCGGCAAGGGGAGCAGTACTTC. V usage is TRBV29-1 and J usage is TRBJ2-7; 8 bases agree with TRBD2. V shed 2 bases, J shed 7 bases, and the junction held 13 bases outside the gene matches. This CDR3 region has 15 residues. CDR1 SQVTM and CDR2 ANQGSEA come from the germline V gene.

This clone turned up a few times. The chain uses TRBV6-6 and TRBJ2-2; 9 positions match TRBD1. The ends lost 0 bases at V and 7 bases at J; junction bases unmatched: 3. Germline CDR1 and CDR2: MNHNY and SVGAGI (reference sequence). The CDR3 totals 15 residues. CDR3 protein: CASSYSSGQGGELFF. Written as DNA, the CDR3 is TGTGCCAGCAGTTACTCTTCGGGACAGGGCGGGGAGCTGTTTTTT.

This clone was detected a few times. The chain uses TRBV15 and TRBJ1-2, with D hard to call. V was trimmed by 0 bases and J by 8 bases, leaving 7 bases between them. CDR1 and CDR2 from the germline V gene are LNHNV and YYDKDF (reference sequence). This CDR3 spans 12 amino acids. CDR3 sequence (DNA): TGTGCCACCAGCAGAGAATCGGGAGGCTACACCTTC. It translates to CATSRESGGYTF.

The CDR3, as DNA: TGCGCCAGCAGCTTGGCTAGCAGCCACACCGGGGAGCTGTTTTTT. Protein: CASSLASSHTGELFF. This chain uses TRBV5-1 with TRBJ2-2; maybe TRBD2 (5 bases). V was trimmed by 0 bases and J by 3 bases, leaving 9 bases between them. Germline assignment: CDR1 SGHRS and CDR2 YFSETQ. This CDR3 comprises 15 residues.